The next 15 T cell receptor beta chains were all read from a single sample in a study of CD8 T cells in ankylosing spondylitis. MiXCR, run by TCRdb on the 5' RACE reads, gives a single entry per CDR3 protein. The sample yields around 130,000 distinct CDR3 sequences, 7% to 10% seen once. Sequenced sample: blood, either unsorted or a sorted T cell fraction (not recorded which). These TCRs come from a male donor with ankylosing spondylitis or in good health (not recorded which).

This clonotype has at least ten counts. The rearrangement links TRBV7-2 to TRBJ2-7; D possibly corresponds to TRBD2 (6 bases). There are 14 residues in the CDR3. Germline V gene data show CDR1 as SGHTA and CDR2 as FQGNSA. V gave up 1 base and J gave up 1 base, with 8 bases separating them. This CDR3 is CASSLVRGSYEQYF. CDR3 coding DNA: TGTGCCAGCAGCTTAGTGCGGGGATCCTACGAGCAGTACTTC.

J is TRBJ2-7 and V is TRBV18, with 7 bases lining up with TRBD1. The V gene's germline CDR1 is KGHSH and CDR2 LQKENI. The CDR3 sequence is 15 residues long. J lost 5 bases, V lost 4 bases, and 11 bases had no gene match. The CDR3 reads CASSLSRTGLNEQYF. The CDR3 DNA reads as TGTGCCAGCTCACTAAGTAGGACAGGTCTGAACGAGCAGTACTTC.

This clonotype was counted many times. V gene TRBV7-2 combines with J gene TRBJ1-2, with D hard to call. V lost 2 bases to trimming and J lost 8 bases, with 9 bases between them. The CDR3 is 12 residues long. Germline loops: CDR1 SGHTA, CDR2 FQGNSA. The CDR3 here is CASSLSPRGYTF. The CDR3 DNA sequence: TGTGCCAGCAGCTTATCCCCGCGGGGCTACACCTTC.

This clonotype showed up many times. The CDR3 coding sequence is TGTGCCAGCAGCTTGGGGGACACTAGCAATCAGCCCCAGCATTTT. Its protein product is CASSLGDTSNQPQHF. The chain has TRBV7-2 and TRBJ1-5; D possibly corresponds to TRBD1 (6 bases). CDR1 and CDR2 from the germline V gene are SGHTA and FQGNSA. The CDR3 sequence is 15 residues long. The ends were cut back, 3 bases at V and 0 bases at J, with 9 bases in the middle.

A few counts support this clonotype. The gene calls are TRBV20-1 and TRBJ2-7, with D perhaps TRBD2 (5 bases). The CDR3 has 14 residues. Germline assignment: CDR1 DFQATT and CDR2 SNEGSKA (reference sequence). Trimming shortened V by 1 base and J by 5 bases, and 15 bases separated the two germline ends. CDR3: CSARGRPRLDEQYF. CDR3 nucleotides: TGCAGTGCTAGAGGGAGGCCCCGGTTAGACGAGCAGTACTTC.

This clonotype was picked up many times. Here the CDR3 DNA reads TGTGCCAGCAGCTCCCGTGCGGGAGCTTTTGAGCAGTTCTTC. Amino acids: CASSSRAGAFEQFF. The chain joins TRBV7-8 to TRBJ2-1; 7 bases map to TRBD2. V dropped 4 bases and J dropped 9; count of bases not matched to a gene: 9. The CDR3 length is 14 residues. The germline V gene encodes CDR1 SGHVS and CDR2 FQNEAQ.

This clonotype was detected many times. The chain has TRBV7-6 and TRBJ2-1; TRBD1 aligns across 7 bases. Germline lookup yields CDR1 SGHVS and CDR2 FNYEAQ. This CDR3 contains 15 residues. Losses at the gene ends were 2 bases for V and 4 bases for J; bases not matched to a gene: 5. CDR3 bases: TGTGCCAGCAGCTTATTCGGGACAGAATACAATGAGCAGTTCTTC. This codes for CASSLFGTEYNEQFF. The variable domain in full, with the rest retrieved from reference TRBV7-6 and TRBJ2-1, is GAGVSQSPRYKVTKRGQDVALRCDPISGHVSLYWYRQALGQGPEFLTYFNYEAQQDKSGLPNDRFSAERPEGSISTLTIQRTEQRDSAMYRCASSLFGTEYNEQFFGPGTRLTVL.

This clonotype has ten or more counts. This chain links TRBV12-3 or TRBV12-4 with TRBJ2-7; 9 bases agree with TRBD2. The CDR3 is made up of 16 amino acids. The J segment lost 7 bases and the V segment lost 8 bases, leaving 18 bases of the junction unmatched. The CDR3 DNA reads TGTGCCAGCGCCAGCGGGAGGCCCCCTGTGATGAGGGAGCAGTACTTC. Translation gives CASASGRPPVMREQYF.

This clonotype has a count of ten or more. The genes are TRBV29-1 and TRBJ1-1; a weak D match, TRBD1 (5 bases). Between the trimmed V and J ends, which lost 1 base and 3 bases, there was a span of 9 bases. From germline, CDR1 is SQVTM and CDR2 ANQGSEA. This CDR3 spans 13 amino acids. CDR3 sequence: CSVEGGSYTEAFF. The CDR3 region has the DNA TGCAGCGTTGAAGGGGGGTCATACACTGAAGCTTTCTTT.

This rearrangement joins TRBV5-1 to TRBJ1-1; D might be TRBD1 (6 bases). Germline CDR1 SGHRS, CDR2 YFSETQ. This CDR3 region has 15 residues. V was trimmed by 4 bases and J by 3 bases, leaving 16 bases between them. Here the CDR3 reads CASSRTGARDTEAFF. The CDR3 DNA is TGCGCCAGCAGCCGAACGGGGGCGAGGGACACTGAAGCTTTCTTT.

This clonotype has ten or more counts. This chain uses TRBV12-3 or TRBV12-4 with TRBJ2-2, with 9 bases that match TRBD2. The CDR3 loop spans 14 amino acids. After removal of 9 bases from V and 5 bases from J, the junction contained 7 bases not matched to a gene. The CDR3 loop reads CASRAGGWTGELFF. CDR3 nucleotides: TGTGCCAGTCGAGCGGGAGGATGGACCGGGGAGCTGTTTTTT.

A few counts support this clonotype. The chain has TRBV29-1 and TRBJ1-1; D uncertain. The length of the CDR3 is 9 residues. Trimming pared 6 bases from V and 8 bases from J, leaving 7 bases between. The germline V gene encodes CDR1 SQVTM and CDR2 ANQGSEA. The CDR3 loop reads CSVGPEAFF. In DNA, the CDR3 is TGCAGCGTAGGGCCCGAAGCTTTCTTT.

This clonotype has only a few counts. This CDR3 is CASSEFRITGLAVKAGELFF. DNA for the CDR3: TGCGCCAGCAGTGAGTTCCGGATCACGGGACTAGCGGTGAAGGCCGGGGAGCTGTTTTTT. V is TRBV10-2 and J is TRBJ2-2, with 11 bases fitting TRBD2. CDR3 length: 20 residues. The germline CDR1 and CDR2 sequences are WSHSY and SAAADI. V lost 1 base and J lost 6; bases outside the gene matches: 16.

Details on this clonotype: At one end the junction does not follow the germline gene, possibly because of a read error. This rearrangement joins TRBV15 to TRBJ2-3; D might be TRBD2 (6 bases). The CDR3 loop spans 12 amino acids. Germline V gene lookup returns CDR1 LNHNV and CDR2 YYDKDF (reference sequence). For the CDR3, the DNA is TGTGCCACAAGCATAGCGGCAGATACGCAGTATTTT. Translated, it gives CATSIAADTQYF.

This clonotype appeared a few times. CDR3 bases: TGCGCCAGCAACGAGGACAGGGGGGCTAAAATGAGGCAGTTCTTC. As protein: CASNEDRGAKMRQFF. The chain combines TRBV5-1 with TRBJ2-1; 10 bases match TRBD1. The CDR3 is 15 residues long. Germline trimming cut 6 bases from V and 12 bases from J; bases unmatched to any gene: 15. CDR1 and CDR2 from the germline V gene are SGHRS and YFSETQ. Based on the CDR3 plus reference TRBV5-1 and TRBJ2-1, the full variable domain is KAGVTQTPRYLIKTRGQQVTLSCSPISGHRSVSWYQQTPGQGLQFLFEYFSETQRNKGNFPGRFSGRQFSNSRSEMNVSTLELGDSALYLCASNEDRGAKMRQFFGPGTRLTVL.